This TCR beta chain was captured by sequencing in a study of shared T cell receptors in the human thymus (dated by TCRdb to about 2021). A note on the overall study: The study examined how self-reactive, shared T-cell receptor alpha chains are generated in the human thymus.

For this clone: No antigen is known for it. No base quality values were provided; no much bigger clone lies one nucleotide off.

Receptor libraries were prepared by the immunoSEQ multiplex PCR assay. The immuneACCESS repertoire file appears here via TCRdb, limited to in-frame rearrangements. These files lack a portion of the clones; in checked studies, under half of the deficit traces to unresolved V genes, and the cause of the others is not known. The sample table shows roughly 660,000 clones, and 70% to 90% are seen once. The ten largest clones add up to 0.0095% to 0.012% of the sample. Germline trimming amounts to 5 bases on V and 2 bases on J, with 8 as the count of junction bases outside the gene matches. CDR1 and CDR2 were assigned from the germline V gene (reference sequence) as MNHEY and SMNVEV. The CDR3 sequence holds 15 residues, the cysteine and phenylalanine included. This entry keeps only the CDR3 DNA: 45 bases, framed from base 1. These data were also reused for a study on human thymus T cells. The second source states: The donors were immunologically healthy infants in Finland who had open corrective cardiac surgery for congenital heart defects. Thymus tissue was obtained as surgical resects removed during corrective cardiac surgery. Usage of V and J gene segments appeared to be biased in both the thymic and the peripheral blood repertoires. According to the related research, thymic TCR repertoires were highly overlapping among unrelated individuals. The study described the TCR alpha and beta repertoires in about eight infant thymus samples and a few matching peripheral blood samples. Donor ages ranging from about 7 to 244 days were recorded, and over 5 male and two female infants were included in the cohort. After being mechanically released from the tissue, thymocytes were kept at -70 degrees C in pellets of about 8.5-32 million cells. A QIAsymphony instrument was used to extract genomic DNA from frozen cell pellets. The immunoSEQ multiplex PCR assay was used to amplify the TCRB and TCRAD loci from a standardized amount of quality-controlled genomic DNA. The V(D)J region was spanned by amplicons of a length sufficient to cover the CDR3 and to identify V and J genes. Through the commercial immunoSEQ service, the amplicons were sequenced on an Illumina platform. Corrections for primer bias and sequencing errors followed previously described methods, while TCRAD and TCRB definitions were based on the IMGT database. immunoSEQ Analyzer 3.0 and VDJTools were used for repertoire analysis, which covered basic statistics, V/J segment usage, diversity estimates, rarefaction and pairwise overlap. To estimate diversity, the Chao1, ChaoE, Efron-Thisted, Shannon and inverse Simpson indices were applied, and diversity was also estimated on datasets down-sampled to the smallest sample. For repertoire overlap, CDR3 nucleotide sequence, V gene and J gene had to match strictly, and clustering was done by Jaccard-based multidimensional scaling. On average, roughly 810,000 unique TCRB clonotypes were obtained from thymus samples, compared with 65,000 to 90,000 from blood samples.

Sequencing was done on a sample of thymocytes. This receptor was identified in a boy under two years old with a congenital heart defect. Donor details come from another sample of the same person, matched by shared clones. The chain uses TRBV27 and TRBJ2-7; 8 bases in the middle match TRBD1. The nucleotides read TGTGCCAGCAGTCCCGGACAGGGACACCCCTACGAGCAGTACTTC. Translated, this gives CASSPGQGHPYEQYF.